The 22 T cell receptor beta chains reported below all come from one sample, sequenced in a study of OX40 agonist ivuxolimab in advanced cancers. Generated by immunoSEQ multiplex PCR, the TCRdb table keeps only in-frame clones and is missing some. This table holds tens of thousands of clones, over 75% found once. The sequenced sample was CD4+ or CD8+ T cells sorted from blood, obtained in a trial of the OX40 agonist ivuxolimab. These receptors were obtained from an adult with an advanced solid tumor such as melanoma, head and neck, liver or kidney cancer.

This clone was recorded only once. The chain uses TRBV5-1 and TRBJ2-3; D unclear. The CDR3 contains 14 residues. Germline V gene lookup returns CDR1 SGHRS and CDR2 YFSETQ. The V end was cut by 0 bases, the J end by 4 bases, with 9 bases between. The CDR3 bases are TGCGCCAGCAGCTTGGGGCGGTACCCAGATACGCAGTATTTT. Protein sequence: CASSLGRYPDTQYF.

The chain has TRBV28 and TRBJ1-4; D unclear. The V gene lost 1 base and the J gene lost 12 bases, with 9 bases spanning the gap. The CDR3 loop spans 12 amino acids. Germline assignment: CDR1 MDHEN and CDR2 SYDVKM. The CDR3 DNA sequence: TGTGCCAGCAGTTTATTAAGGGCTCAACTGTTTTTT. Translation: CASSLLRAQLFF.

The CDR3: CASGQGAYNEQFF. DNA for the CDR3: TGTGCCAGCGGACAGGGGGCTTACAATGAGCAGTTCTTC. The rearrangement joins TRBV7-3 to TRBJ2-1; 11 bases align to TRBD1. This CDR3 region has 13 residues. With 8 bases clipped from V and 4 bases from J, the junction kept 1 base outside the gene matches. Germline values: CDR1 SGHTA, CDR2 FQGTGA. The variable domain in full, with the rest retrieved from reference TRBV7-3 and TRBJ2-1, is GAGVSQTPSNKVTEKGKYVELRCDPISGHTALYWYRQSLGQGPEFLIYFQGTGAADDSGLPNDRFFAVRPEGSVSTLKIQRTERGDSAVYLCASGQGAYNEQFFGPGTRLTVL.

The rearrangement uses TRBV14 and TRBJ1-4; tentatively, D is TRBD1 (5 bases). The CDR3 covers 15 residues. Trimming shortened V by 0 bases and J by 8 bases, and 13 bases separated the two germline ends. Per the germline V gene, CDR1 is SGHDN and CDR2 is FVKESK. This chain's CDR3 is CASSQDRTQREKLFF. CDR3 coding DNA: TGTGCCAGCAGCCAAGACCGGACACAGCGGGAAAAACTGTTTTTT.

By frequency in the sample, this clone is medium-sized. V is TRBV2 and J is TRBJ2-2; D is unclear. V lost 3 bases, J lost 0 bases, and 8 bases lay in between. Germline CDR1 SNHLY, CDR2 FYNNEI. This CDR3 has 15 amino acids. The CDR3 sequence: CASSDELANTGELFF. The CDR3, as DNA: TGTGCCAGCAGTGATGAGCTAGCGAACACCGGGGAGCTGTTTTTT.

V is TRBV27 and J is TRBJ2-1, with D unresolved. Trimming removed 3 bases at V and 5 bases at J, with 17 bases between. The CDR3 covers 16 residues. Germline CDR1 and CDR2: MNHEY and SMNVEV (reference sequence). The CDR3 sequence is CASSFGFSGRNNEQFF. CDR3 sequence (DNA): TGTGCCAGCAGTTTCGGGTTCTCAGGAAGGAACAATGAGCAGTTCTTC.

The rearrangement joins TRBV5-6 to TRBJ1-5; D perhaps matches TRBD1 (5 bases). V shed 0 bases and J shed 11 bases, with 18 bases lying between them. Germline V gene lookup returns CDR1 SGHDT and CDR2 YYEEEE. The CDR3 totals 15 residues. CDR3 residues: CASSLAGAVYGAQHF. DNA of the CDR3: TGTGCCAGCAGCTTGGCTGGGGCAGTTTATGGAGCCCAGCATTTT.

The chain recombines TRBV9 with TRBJ1-2; D might be TRBD1 (5 bases). The CDR3 runs 15 residues. Per germline, CDR1 SGDLS and CDR2 YYNGEE. Trimming cost V 0 bases and J 2 bases, with 11 bases left between them. CDR3 sequence reads: CASSVDPGLNYGYTF. CDR3 DNA sequence: TGTGCCAGCAGCGTAGATCCAGGGCTAAACTATGGCTACACCTTC.

The J gene is TRBJ1-3, the V gene TRBV5-4; D gene ambiguous. This CDR3 comprises 14 residues. Trimming took 4 bases from V and 0 from J, leaving 8 bases between them. In germline, CDR1 is SGHNT, CDR2 YYREEE (reference sequence). This CDR3 is CASSAGPSGNTIYF. CDR3 coding DNA: TGTGCCAGCAGCGCGGGTCCCTCTGGAAACACCATATATTTT.

V is TRBV9 and J is TRBJ1-1, with D perhaps matching TRBD1 (6 bases). The CDR3 is 15 residues long. V lost 4 bases to trimming and J lost 4 bases, with 17 bases between them. CDR1 is SGDLS and CDR2 is YYNGEE in the germline V gene. This CDR3 is CASSQGWVGGTEAFF. Here the CDR3 DNA reads TGTGCCAGCAGCCAGGGGTGGGTCGGGGGCACTGAAGCTTTCTTT.

This chain connects TRBV7-9 to TRBJ2-5; a possible D gene is TRBD2 (6 bases). Germline CDR1 and CDR2: SEHNR and FQNEAQ (reference sequence). This CDR3 has 14 residues. Deletions cut 5 bases from V and 2 bases from J, with 12 bases between. The CDR3 is CASSPGLAQETQYF. The CDR3, as DNA: TGTGCCAGCAGCCCAGGGCTAGCGCAAGAGACCCAGTACTTC.

The DNA of the CDR3 is TGTGCCAGCATGGGACTTAACACAGATACGCAGTATTTT. Translation: CASMGLNTDTQYF. The chain links TRBV6-1 to TRBJ2-3; tentative D call: TRBD2 (6 bases). CDR1 and CDR2 (germline): MNHNS, SASEGT. The V end lost 7 bases, the J end lost 2 bases, and 10 bases lay between the germline ends. The CDR3 covers 13 residues.

The chain couples TRBV28 to TRBJ1-1; 9 bases are a match to TRBD1. Germline-derived CDR1 and CDR2 are MDHEN and SYDVKM. The CDR3 runs 15 residues. J gave up 2 bases and V 5 bases, and 6 bases lay outside the gene matches. CDR3 in amino acids: CASSPGDRENTEAFF. In DNA, the CDR3 is TGTGCCAGCAGTCCCGGGGACAGGGAAAACACTGAAGCTTTCTTT.

The V call is TRBV5-5, the J call TRBJ1-5; D is perhaps TRBD1 (6 bases). The CDR3 runs 14 residues. Deletions cut 4 bases from V and 6 bases from J, with 14 bases between. Germline V CDR1 and CDR2: SGHKS, YYEKEE (reference sequence). The CDR3 spells CASSHAGAGQPQHF. The CDR3 DNA is TGTGCCAGCAGCCACGCAGGGGCGGGTCAGCCCCAGCATTTT.

The chain is built from TRBV7-6 and TRBJ2-5; no firm D call. CDR1 and CDR2 (germline): SGHVS, FNYEAQ. V lost 5 bases, J lost 5 bases, and 15 bases lay in between. CDR3 length: 14 amino acids. The CDR3 nucleotides are TGTGCCAGCAGCATACAGAGTGCAAGGGAGACCCAGTACTTC. Translating gives CASSIQSARETQYF.

The gene calls are TRBV5-4 and TRBJ2-1; 9 positions match TRBD1. After removal of 4 bases from V and 2 bases from J, the junction contained 4 bases not matched to a gene. CDR3 length: 15 residues. Germline lookup yields CDR1 SGHNT and CDR2 YYREEE (reference sequence). The chain's CDR3 is CASSLRTGAYNEQFF. The CDR3, as DNA: TGTGCCAGCAGCCTCCGGACAGGGGCCTACAATGAGCAGTTCTTC.

CDR3 region: CASSTGGQGSAETQYF. The CDR3, as DNA: TGCGCCAGCAGCACGGGGGGTCAGGGGTCGGCAGAGACCCAGTACTTC. This sequence joins TRBV5-1 and TRBJ2-5; tentative D call: TRBD2 (7 bases). The CDR3 length is 16 residues. With 4 bases removed from V and 4 bases from J, the gap between germline ends came to 20 bases. CDR1 and CDR2 (germline): SGHRS, YFSETQ.

In nucleotides, the CDR3 is TGTGCCAGCAGTGAAGACAGGAACAACGAGCAGTACTTC. The encoded protein is CASSEDRNNEQYF. The rearrangement links TRBV2 to TRBJ2-7, with D perhaps matching TRBD1 (5 bases). V dropped 1 base and J dropped 5 bases, with 9 bases sitting between them. This CDR3 has 13 residues. Germline loops: CDR1 SNHLY, CDR2 FYNNEI. Looking up the rest from reference TRBV2 and TRBJ2-7 gives the full variable domain: EPEVTQTPSHQVTQMGQEVILRCVPISNHLYFYWYRQILGQKVEFLVSFYNNEISEKSEIFDDQFSVERPDGSNFTLKIRSTKLEDSAMYFCASSEDRNNEQYFGPGTRLTVT.

The chain employs TRBV5-1 and TRBJ2-3; 8 bases match TRBD1. Germline V gene lookup returns CDR1 SGHRS and CDR2 YFSETQ. This CDR3 spans 17 amino acids. Unmatched junction bases numbered 10, after V lost 0 bases and J lost 4 bases. CDR3 nucleotides: TGCGCCAGCAGCTTGGAGGGTTGGGCAGGGGGCGCAGATACGCAGTATTTT. Its translation: CASSLEGWAGGADTQYF.

The chain carries TRBV4-1 and TRBJ1-3, with a weak D call TRBD1 (5 bases). The CDR3 has 16 amino acids. Deletions cut 3 bases from V and 3 bases from J, with 15 bases between. CDR1 MGHRA and CDR2 YSYEKL come from the germline V gene. The CDR3 here is CASSQERRGSGNTIYF. Written as DNA, the CDR3 is TGCGCCAGCAGCCAGGAACGGCGGGGCAGTGGAAACACCATATATTTT.

The chain joins TRBV6-6 to TRBJ1-1; D is possibly TRBD1 (6 bases). Trimming took 5 bases from V and 4 from J, leaving 11 bases between them. The CDR3 consists of 13 residues. Germline V gives CDR1 MNHNY, CDR2 SVGAGI (reference sequence). The CDR3 loop reads CASSVDSSTEAFF. The CDR3 nucleotides read TGTGCCAGCAGTGTGGACAGCTCCACTGAAGCTTTCTTT.

The chain uses TRBV11-2 and TRBJ2-7, with D unclear. This CDR3 has 14 amino acids. Between the trimmed V and J ends, which lost 4 bases and 5 bases, there was a span of 15 bases. Germline V lookup: CDR1 SGHAT, CDR2 FQNNGV. In nucleotides, the CDR3 is TGTGCCAGCAGCTCGAACGCGGATTGGGACGAGCAGTACTTC. Its protein is CASSSNADWDEQYF.